This T cell receptor beta chain was obtained from a study of identical twins. In this sample, this clonotype turned up a few times. Antigen specificity is unknown. A universal primer site came from template switching; cDNA carried unique molecular identifiers. MiXCR was run by TCRdb on the 5' RACE reads, yielding one entry per CDR3 protein. This repertoire shows about 500,000 distinct CDR3 sequences, 13% to 15% found once; its top ten account for more than 0.8%. With no exceptions, donors were healthy Caucasians. The V gene's germline CDR1 is SGHTA and CDR2 FQGTGA. V was pared by 1 base and J by 6 bases, with 8 bases of the junction left unmatched. This CDR3 has 16 amino acids. Study-wide points: Excess low generation probability was seen in twin-shared out-of-frame alpha sequences. It was out-of-frame TCR alpha sharing in monozygotic twins that models underestimated.

These data were also filed under a second study, of yellow fever vaccine responses in identical twins.

The rearrangement links TRBV7-3 to TRBJ2-1; 8 nucleotides match TRBD2. This receptor was identified in a woman aged 18-29 years in good health. The sample was CD4+ T cells sorted from blood. The CDR3 is CASSLSGLALTNEQFF. In DNA form, the CDR3 reads TGTGCCAGCAGCTTAAGTGGACTAGCTTTAACCAATGAGCAGTTCTTC. Together with reference TRBV7-3 and TRBJ2-1, the CDR3 gives the full variable domain: GAGVSQTPSNKVTEKGKYVELRCDPISGHTALYWYRQSLGQGPEFLIYFQGTGAADDSGLPNDRFFAVRPEGSVSTLKIQRTERGDSAVYLCASSLSGLALTNEQFFGPGTRLTVL.